This T cell receptor beta chain derives from a study of blood T cell repertoires in COVID-19. The count of this clone is one. The repertoire was sequenced with immunoSEQ multiplex PCR; TCRdb's copy has only in-frame clones and lacks some. The table shows around 65,000 clones, with around four fifths occurring only once. V was shortened by 1 base and J by 8 bases, with 17 bases between the two germline ends. The CDR3 loop spans 15 amino acids. CDR1 is MGHRA and CDR2 is YSYEKL in the germline V gene. The chain combines TRBV4-1 with TRBJ1-2, with D tentatively TRBD1 (6 bases). The sample comprised peripheral blood. The sequence was obtained from a woman between 45 and 65 years old with active or convalescent COVID-19. This CDR3 reads CASSQALLQGLGYTF. The CDR3 DNA is TGCGCCAGCAGCCAAGCACTGTTACAGGGATTGGGCTACACCTTC.